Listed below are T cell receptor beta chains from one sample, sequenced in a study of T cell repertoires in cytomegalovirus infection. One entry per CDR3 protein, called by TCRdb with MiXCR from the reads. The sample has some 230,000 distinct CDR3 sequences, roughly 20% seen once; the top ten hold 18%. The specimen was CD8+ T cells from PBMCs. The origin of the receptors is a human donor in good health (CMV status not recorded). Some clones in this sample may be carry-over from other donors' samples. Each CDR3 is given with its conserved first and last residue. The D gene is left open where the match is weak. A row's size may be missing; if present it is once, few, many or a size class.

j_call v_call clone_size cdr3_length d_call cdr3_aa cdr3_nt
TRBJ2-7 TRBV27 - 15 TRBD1 CASSRTGDPSYEQYF TGTGCCAGCAGTCGGACAGGGGACCCTTCCTACGAGCAGTACTTC
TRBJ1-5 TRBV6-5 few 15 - CASSPSWGASQPQHF TGTGCCAGCAGTCCCAGTTGGGGGGCTTCTCAGCCCCAGCATTTT
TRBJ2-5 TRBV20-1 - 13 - CSARAGVRETQYF TGCAGTGCGAGGGCTGGGGTAAGGGAGACCCAGTACTTC
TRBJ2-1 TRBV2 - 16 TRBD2 CASRDPSGEGGYEQFF TGTGCCAGCAGGGATCCTAGCGGGGAAGGTGGCTATGAGCAGTTCTTC
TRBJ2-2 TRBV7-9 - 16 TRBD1 CASTGKGTENTGELFF TGTGCCAGCACAGGAAAAGGGACAGAGAACACCGGGGAGCTGTTTTTT
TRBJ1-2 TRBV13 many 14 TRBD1 CASSLGQGSYGYTF TGTGCCAGCAGCTTGGGACAGGGCAGCTATGGCTACACCTTC
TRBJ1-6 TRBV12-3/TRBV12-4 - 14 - CASSNQAPTVALHF TGTGCCAGCAGCAATCAGGCTCCCACTGTCGCCCTCCACTTT
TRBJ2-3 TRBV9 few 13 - CASSVADPDTQYF TGTGCCAGCAGCGTAGCCGACCCAGATACGCAGTATTTT
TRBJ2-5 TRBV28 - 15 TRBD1 CASKEGQLLQETQYF TGTGCCAGCAAAGAGGGACAGCTCTTACAAGAGACCCAGTACTTC
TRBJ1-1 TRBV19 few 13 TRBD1 CASNAGGTTEAFF TGTGCCAGTAACGCAGGGGGGACCACTGAAGCTTTCTTT
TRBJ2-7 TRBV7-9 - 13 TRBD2 CATTGGKTYEQYF TGTGCCACCACGGGGGGTAAGACCTACGAGCAGTACTTC
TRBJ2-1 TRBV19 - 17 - CASSGFPTKSTYNEQFF TGTGCCAGTAGTGGCTTCCCCACCAAGTCTACCTACAATGAGCAGTTCTTC
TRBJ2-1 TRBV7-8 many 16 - CASSPFHGSSYNEQFF TGTGCCAGCAGCCCTTTTCATGGAAGCTCCTACAATGAGCAGTTCTTC
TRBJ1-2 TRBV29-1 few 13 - CSVYPLDSYGYTF TGCAGCGTTTACCCATTGGACAGCTATGGCTACACCTTC
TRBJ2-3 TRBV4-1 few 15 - CASSQRAPSTDTQYF TGCGCCAGCAGCCAACGAGCGCCGAGCACAGATACGCAGTATTTT
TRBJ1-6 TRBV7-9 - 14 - CASSLRLPGSLNNF TGTGCCAGCAGCTTAAGGTTGCCGGGAAGTTTGAATAACTTT
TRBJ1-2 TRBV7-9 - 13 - CASSRPHRDGYTF TGTGCCAGCAGCCGACCCCACAGGGACGGCTACACCTTC
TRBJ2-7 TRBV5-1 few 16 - CASSWISSVSSYEQYF TGCGCCAGCAGCTGGATATCAAGCGTTAGCTCCTACGAGCAGTACTTC
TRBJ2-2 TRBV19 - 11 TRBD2 CATAGGGELFF TGTGCCACAGCGGGAGGCGGGGAGCTGTTTTTT
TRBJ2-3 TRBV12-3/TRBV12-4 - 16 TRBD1 CASGSSGQGHTDTQYF TGTGCCAGCGGGTCATCTGGACAGGGCCACACAGATACGCAGTATTTT
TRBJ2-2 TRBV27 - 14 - CASNNRGGTGELFF TGTGCCAGCAATAACAGGGGAGGGACCGGGGAGCTGTTTTTT
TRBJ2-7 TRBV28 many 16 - CASSFPRAGGRSEQYF TGTGCCAGCAGTTTCCCCCGGGCAGGGGGGAGATCCGAGCAGTACTTC
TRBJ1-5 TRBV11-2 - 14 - CASSFSHSNQPQHF TGTGCCAGCAGTTTCAGCCATAGCAATCAGCCCCAGCATTTT
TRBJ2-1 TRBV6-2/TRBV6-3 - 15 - CASSYARGLYNEQFF TGTGCCAGCAGTTACGCACGGGGGCTTTACAATGAGCAGTTCTTC
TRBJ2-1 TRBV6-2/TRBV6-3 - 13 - CASSGTYYNEQFF TGTGCCAGCAGTGGTACATACTACAATGAGCAGTTCTTC
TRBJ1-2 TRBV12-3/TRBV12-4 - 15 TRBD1 CASSPQGVINYGYTF TGTGCCAGCAGTCCACAGGGGGTAATCAACTATGGCTACACCTTC
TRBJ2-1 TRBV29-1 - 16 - CSVDNREVRVYNEQFF TGCAGCGTTGATAACAGGGAAGTTAGGGTCTACAATGAGCAGTTCTTC
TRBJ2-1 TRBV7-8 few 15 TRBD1 CASGFEGQGAYEQFF TGTGCCAGCGGCTTTGAGGGACAGGGGGCCTATGAGCAGTTCTTC
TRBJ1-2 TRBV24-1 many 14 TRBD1 CATSDPDRAEGYTF TGTGCCACCAGTGACCCGGACAGGGCTGAAGGCTACACCTTC
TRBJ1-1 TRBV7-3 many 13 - CASSSLPRGEAFF TGTGCCAGCAGTTCCCTCCCCAGGGGTGAAGCTTTCTTT
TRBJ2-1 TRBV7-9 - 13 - CASSLNLGSEQFF TGTGCCAGCAGCTTAAATCTGGGAAGTGAGCAGTTCTTC
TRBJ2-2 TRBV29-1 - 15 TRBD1 CSVEEDRGLAGELFF TGCAGCGTTGAAGAAGACAGGGGTCTCGCCGGGGAGCTGTTTTTT
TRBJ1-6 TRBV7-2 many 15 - CASSFWDGDNSPLHF TGTGCCAGCAGCTTCTGGGACGGTGATAATTCACCCCTCCACTTT
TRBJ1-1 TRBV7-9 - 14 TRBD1 CASRTGGKGTEAFF TGTGCCAGCAGAACAGGGGGCAAGGGCACTGAAGCTTTCTTT
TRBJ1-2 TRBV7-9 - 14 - CASSTSTGRYGYTF TGTGCCAGCAGCACCAGCACAGGGCGCTATGGCTACACCTTC
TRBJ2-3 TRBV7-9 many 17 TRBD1 CASSFPDREGWTDTQYF TGTGCCAGCAGCTTTCCCGACAGGGAAGGTTGGACAGATACGCAGTATTTT
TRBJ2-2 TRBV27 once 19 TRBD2 CASSLWGSGGPSNTGELFF TGTGCCAGCAGTTTATGGGGCAGCGGGGGGCCGTCGAACACCGGGGAGCTGTTTTTT